A single sample gave rise to the 32 T cell receptor beta chains below, sequenced in a study of Tregs in tolerant kidney transplant recipients. The protocol was immunoSEQ multiplex PCR, while the TCRdb copy is restricted to in-frame clones and leaves out a portion. The sample lists roughly 80,000 clones, 75% to 95% occurring once. Recipients received nonmyeloablative bone marrow transplants from related graft donors, with transient mixed chimerism. Sequences were derived from CD4+ T cells from blood (PBMCs), sampled 24 months after the transplant. These receptors originate from a human patient who received a combined kidney and bone marrow transplant. A share of the T cells may be of graft donor origin.

The V and J genes are TRBV7-9 and TRBJ2-6; maybe TRBD1 (5 bases). Trimming cost V 1 base and J 0 bases, with 16 bases left between them. The CDR3 is 19 residues long. Germline V gene lookup returns CDR1 SEHNR and CDR2 FQNEAQ (reference sequence). The CDR3 DNA sequence: TGTGCCAGCAGCTTAGTTGTTACAGGATTAAGCTCTGGGGCCAACGTCCTGACTTTC. Amino acids: CASSLVVTGLSSGANVLTF.

This sequence joins TRBV5-8 and TRBJ1-4; possibly TRBD1 for D (5 bases). Germline CDR1 reads SGHTS; CDR2 reads YDEGEE. Trimming cost V 4 bases and J 4 bases, with 11 bases left between them. The CDR3 runs 14 residues. Here the CDR3 reads CASSAYQGNEKLFF. In nucleotides, the CDR3 is TGTGCCAGCAGCGCATACCAGGGTAATGAAAAACTGTTTTTT.

In its sample, this clone was seen a few times. This chain joins TRBV29-1 and TRBJ2-3, with 11 nucleotides matching TRBD2. The CDR3 contains 14 residues. V lost 7 bases, J lost 14 bases, and 17 bases stayed unmatched. CDR1 and CDR2 from the germline V gene are SQVTM and ANQGSEA. CDR3 bases: TGCAGCGGTTATAATCCGGGACTAGCGGATCCTGGGTATTTT. Translation: CSGYNPGLADPGYF.

The chain uses TRBV7-8 and TRBJ2-5; D is possibly TRBD1 (6 bases). The CDR3 runs to 17 residues. V lost 7 bases and J lost 2, with 23 bases in between. Germline V CDR1 and CDR2: SGHVS, FQNEAQ. The CDR3 coding sequence is TGTGCCAGCACCAACACCCTCTCCAGGGGACGGCAAGAGACCCAGTACTTC. The encoded protein is CASTNTLSRGRQETQYF.

In its sample, this clone was seen once. The gene calls are TRBV10-3 and TRBJ2-3, with D possibly being TRBD2 (5 bases). Trimming took 7 bases from V and 5 from J, leaving 13 bases between them. The CDR3 loop spans 13 amino acids. Germline assignment: CDR1 ENHRY and CDR2 SYGVKD. The CDR3 sequence: CAITRERRDTQYF. CDR3 in DNA: TGTGCCATCACGAGGGAACGAAGAGATACGCAGTATTTT.

This clone was seen more than once but under ten times. CDR3 sequence: CASSLTTSETQYF. CDR3 coding DNA: TGTGCCAGCAGCTTAACTACTTCCGAGACCCAGTACTTC. The chain is built from TRBV7-3 and TRBJ2-5; unclear D gene. The length of the CDR3 is 13 residues. Per germline, CDR1 SGHTA and CDR2 FQGTGA. V shed 0 bases and J shed 5 bases, with 7 bases lying between them.

This rearrangement joins TRBV4-1 to TRBJ1-3; weak D call: TRBD1 (6 bases). V was trimmed by 1 base and J by 2 bases, leaving 15 bases between them. The CDR3 loop spans 17 amino acids. The germline V gene encodes CDR1 MGHRA and CDR2 YSYEKL. CDR3 nucleotide sequence: TGCGCCAGCAGCCAAGCCAGGGGCCCAGTGCCTGGAAACACCATATATTTT. Encoded protein: CASSQARGPVPGNTIYF.

V and J are TRBV5-4 and TRBJ2-1; weak D call: TRBD1 (6 bases). This CDR3 has 15 amino acids. The ends were cut back, 4 bases at V and 6 bases at J, with 17 bases in the middle. Germline CDR1 reads SGHNT; CDR2 reads YYREEE (reference sequence). The CDR3 nucleotides are TGTGCCAGCAGCGGACTCGGGACAACCTTCAATGAGCAGTTCTTC. As protein: CASSGLGTTFNEQFF.

The rearrangement links TRBV18 to TRBJ1-1; D uncertain. The CDR3 contains 14 residues. CDR1 KGHSH and CDR2 LQKENI come from the germline V gene. With 3 bases removed from V and 4 bases from J, the gap between germline ends came to 12 bases. Here the CDR3 DNA reads TGTGCCAGCTCACCGAGTCGGGGTCCCACTGAAGCTTTCTTT. The encoded protein is CASSPSRGPTEAFF.

The V gene is TRBV6-6, the J gene TRBJ1-5, with D uncertain. CDR3 size: 15 residues. Per the germline V gene, CDR1 is MNHNY and CDR2 is SVGAGI (reference sequence). V lost 6 bases and J lost 3, with 15 bases in between. The CDR3 coding sequence is TGTGCCAGCAGCGGCGGATTTGGTCTCAATCAGCCCCAGCATTTT. Translation: CASSGGFGLNQPQHF.

The chain combines TRBV29-1 with TRBJ1-2; maybe TRBD1 (6 bases). In germline, CDR1 is SQVTM, CDR2 ANQGSEA. Trimming pared 4 bases from V and 8 bases from J, leaving 11 bases between. The CDR3 covers 11 residues. The CDR3 DNA reads as TGCAGCGTTGCTGGGGGCGGGGGCTACACCTTC. Translating gives CSVAGGGGYTF.

The chain couples TRBV16 to TRBJ1-2; D gene ambiguous. CDR3 length: 14 residues. Germline lookup yields CDR1 KGHSY and CDR2 FQNENV. Trimming stripped 2 bases from V and 2 bases from J, with 9 bases between. The CDR3 DNA is TGTGCCAGCAGCCAAGAACAGTGGAACTATGGCTACACCTTC. Its protein product is CASSQEQWNYGYTF.

The chain has TRBV28 and TRBJ1-6; D not certain. Germline CDR1 reads MDHEN; CDR2 reads SYDVKM. The CDR3 runs to 17 residues. V lost 3 bases, J lost 0 bases, and 12 bases lay in between. CDR3 nucleotide sequence: TGTGCCAGCAGTTTGGATGCTGGGAGCTCCTATAATTCACCCCTCCACTTT. This sequence encodes CASSLDAGSSYNSPLHF.

This clone was picked up a small number of times. The chain joins TRBV10-3 to TRBJ1-5; D remains ambiguous. V lost 2 bases and J 4 bases, leaving 6 bases between the germline ends. This CDR3 is 13 amino acids long. CDR1 is ENHRY, CDR2 SYGVKD, per germline. The CDR3 nucleotides are TGTGCCATCAGTGAGGAGGGTAATCAGCCCCAGCATTTT. This gives the protein CAISEEGNQPQHF.

The chain joins TRBV4-1 to TRBJ2-5; no definite D call. V shed 0 bases and J shed 5 bases, with 16 bases lying between them. CDR1 is MGHRA, CDR2 YSYEKL, per germline. The CDR3 is made up of 16 amino acids. The DNA of the CDR3 is TGCGCCAGCAGCCAAGAGTGGGTAGAGGTTCGGGAGACCCAGTACTTC. Protein sequence: CASSQEWVEVRETQYF.

The chain combines TRBV18 with TRBJ1-1; D call uncertain. Looked up from germline, CDR1 is KGHSH and CDR2 is LQKENI. The germline V and J ends were trimmed by 5 bases and 2 bases, with 6 bases remaining between them. This CDR3 region has 12 residues. The CDR3 DNA reads as TGTGCCAGCTCAGAGGGTAACACTGAAGCTTTCTTT. Translating gives CASSEGNTEAFF.

The chain joins TRBV6-5 to TRBJ2-7; D gene unclear. Trimming took off 6 bases at V and 6 bases at J, with 15 bases between the two ends. Germline loops: CDR1 MNHEY, CDR2 SVGAGI. The CDR3 extends over 13 amino acids. CDR3 amino acids: CASSPRSLSEQYF. The CDR3 DNA reads as TGTGCCAGCAGCCCCCGTAGCCTCTCCGAGCAGTACTTC.

The CDR3 bases are TGTGCCAGCGGGGGGACAGGGAGGTTTGGAAACACCATATATTTT. It is translated as CASGGTGRFGNTIYF. The rearrangement joins TRBV9 to TRBJ1-3; 9 positions match TRBD1. CDR1 is SGDLS and CDR2 is YYNGEE in the germline V gene. V lost 7 bases and J lost 3; bases outside the gene matches: 8. The CDR3 extends over 15 amino acids.

The V gene is TRBV18, the J gene TRBJ2-7; TRBD2 agrees at 7 bases. The V segment lost 2 bases and the J segment 5 bases; nucleotides outside the gene matches: 6. CDR1 and CDR2 from the germline V gene are KGHSH and LQKENI. The CDR3 extends over 14 amino acids. CDR3 sequence: CASSPGGSPDEQYF. The CDR3 DNA is TGTGCCAGCTCACCAGGCGGGAGCCCCGACGAGCAGTACTTC.

V and J are TRBV5-1 and TRBJ1-1, with a tentative D call TRBD1 (6 bases). The V gene lost 1 base and the J gene lost 3 bases, with 10 bases spanning the gap. The CDR3 contains 14 residues. CDR1 SGHRS and CDR2 YFSETQ come from the germline V gene. The CDR3 DNA reads as TGCGCCAGCAGCTTGAACGCAGGGGACACTGAAGCTTTCTTT. It translates to CASSLNAGDTEAFF.

The genes are TRBV5-5 and TRBJ1-6, with 7 bases aligning to TRBD1. This CDR3 has 14 amino acids. Germline CDR1 and CDR2: SGHKS and YYEKEE (reference sequence). With 5 bases clipped from V and 10 bases from J, the junction kept 9 bases outside the gene matches. The CDR3 region has the DNA TGTGCCAGCAGTTTCGGACAGGATGGATCACCCCTCCACTTT. Residues: CASSFGQDGSPLHF.

The chain combines TRBV12-5 with TRBJ2-7; TRBD2 might be the D (6 bases). The CDR3 has 13 amino acids. V lost 5 bases and J 2 bases, leaving 10 bases between the germline ends. CDR1 and CDR2 from the germline V gene are LGHNT and FRNRAP. The CDR3 spells CASGRDWTYEQYF. The CDR3 region has the DNA TGTGCTAGTGGTCGGGACTGGACCTACGAGCAGTACTTC.

The V and J genes are TRBV9 and TRBJ2-3, with TRBD2 matching 7 bases. Germline CDR1 is SGDLS and CDR2 is YYNGEE. Losses at the gene ends were 5 bases for V and 3 bases for J; bases not matched to a gene: 0. This CDR3 is built from 12 residues. For the CDR3, the DNA is TGTGCCAGCAGGGGGGGGACAGATACGCAGTATTTT. It translates to CASRGGTDTQYF.

V usage is TRBV4-3 and J usage is TRBJ1-1; perhaps TRBD1 as D (5 bases). Germline lookup yields CDR1 LGHNA and CDR2 YSLEER. Deletions cut 0 bases from V and 4 bases from J, with 15 bases between. The CDR3 extends over 16 amino acids. The CDR3 region is CASSQDGGTGGTEAFF. The CDR3 DNA is TGCGCCAGCAGCCAAGATGGGGGGACGGGGGGCACTGAAGCTTTCTTT.

The chain links TRBV16 to TRBJ2-7, with TRBD1 matching 9 bases. Per the germline V gene, CDR1 is KGHSY and CDR2 is FQNENV. CDR3 length equals 16 residues. After removal of 6 bases from V and 2 bases from J, the junction contained 11 bases not matched to a gene. CDR3 loop: CASSRETGTGPYEQYF. The CDR3, as DNA: TGTGCCAGCAGTCGAGAAACCGGGACAGGGCCCTACGAGCAGTACTTC.

CDR3 residues: CASSLLEGGNVLTF. CDR3 sequence (DNA): TGCGCCAGCAGCCTGCTTGAGGGAGGCAACGTCCTGACTTTC. The genes are TRBV5-1 and TRBJ2-6; perhaps TRBD2 as D (6 bases). Deletions cut 4 bases from V and 9 bases from J, with 14 bases between. Germline V gene lookup returns CDR1 SGHRS and CDR2 YFSETQ. This CDR3 is built from 14 residues.

The V call is TRBV19, the J call TRBJ2-2; 7 nucleotides line up with TRBD2. This CDR3 has 14 amino acids. Germline CDR1 is LNHDA and CDR2 is SQIVND (reference sequence). The J segment lost 3 bases and the V segment lost 5 bases, leaving 3 bases of the junction unmatched. CDR3 sequence reads: CASSRTRDTGELFF. Here the CDR3 DNA reads TGTGCCAGTAGTCGGACTAGAGACACCGGGGAGCTGTTTTTT.

The rearrangement joins TRBV6-7 to TRBJ1-5, with 12 bases that match TRBD1. TRBV6-7 is annotated as an ORF whose role is uncertain. The CDR3 is made up of 20 amino acids. V shed 8 bases and J 0 bases; nucleotides not matched to a gene: 17. CDR3 region: CASGTGDRGQENYSNQPQHF. The CDR3 DNA reads TGTGCCAGCGGCACCGGGGACAGGGGGCAGGAAAATTATAGCAATCAGCCCCAGCATTTT.

The V call is TRBV19, the J call TRBJ1-2, with D unresolved. V lost 3 bases, J lost 2 bases, and 7 bases lay in between. This CDR3 has 13 residues. CDR1 and CDR2 (germline): LNHDA, SQIVND (reference sequence). CDR3 DNA: TGTGCCAGTAGTATCACAGTAAACTATGGCTACACCTTC. Translating it yields CASSITVNYGYTF.

In DNA form, the CDR3 reads TGTGCCATCAGTGAGTTAGGCGGGACAGAGGGTCAGCCCCAGCATTTT. Protein: CAISELGGTEGQPQHF. This sequence joins TRBV10-3 and TRBJ1-5; 7 bases line up with TRBD1. V was pared by 1 base and J by 6 bases, with 9 bases of the junction left unmatched. Germline V gives CDR1 ENHRY, CDR2 SYGVKD. CDR3 length equals 16 residues.

This chain uses TRBV6-1 with TRBJ2-3; 8 bases line up with TRBD1. CDR1 and CDR2 (germline): MNHNS, SASEGT. CDR3 length: 13 amino acids. V lost 6 bases to trimming and J lost 6 bases; unmatched junction nucleotides: 5. CDR3: CASRTTGADTQYF. The CDR3 DNA reads TGTGCCAGCAGAACGACAGGGGCCGATACGCAGTATTTT.

The rearrangement joins TRBV9 to TRBJ2-2; 11 bases fit TRBD1. The CDR3 has 19 amino acids. V was clipped by 0 bases and J by 6 bases; unmatched bases: 13. The V gene's germline CDR1 is SGDLS and CDR2 YYNGEE. The CDR3 nucleotides are TGTGCCAGCAGCGTAGCTGGACAGGGGGCGCAAATGGGTGCCGGGGAGCTGTTTTTT. Its translation is CASSVAGQGAQMGAGELFF.